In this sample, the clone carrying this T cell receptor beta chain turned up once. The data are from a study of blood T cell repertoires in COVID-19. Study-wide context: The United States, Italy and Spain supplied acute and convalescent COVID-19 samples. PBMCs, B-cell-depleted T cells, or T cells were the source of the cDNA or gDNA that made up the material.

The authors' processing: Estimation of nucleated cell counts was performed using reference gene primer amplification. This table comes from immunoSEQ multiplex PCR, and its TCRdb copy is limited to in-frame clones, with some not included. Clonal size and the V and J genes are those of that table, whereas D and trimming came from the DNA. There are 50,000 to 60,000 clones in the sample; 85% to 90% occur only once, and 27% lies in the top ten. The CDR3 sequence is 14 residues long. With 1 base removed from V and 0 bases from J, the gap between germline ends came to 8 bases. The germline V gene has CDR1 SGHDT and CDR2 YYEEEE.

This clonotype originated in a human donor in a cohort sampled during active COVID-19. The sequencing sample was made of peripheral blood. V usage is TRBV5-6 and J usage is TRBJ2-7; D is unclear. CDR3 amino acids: CASSLSKSSYEQYF. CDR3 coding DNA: TGTGCCAGCAGCTTGTCGAAGAGCTCCTACGAGCAGTACTTC.